Given below is one TCR beta chain in context. What it binds is not known. The source of the sample is a study of shared clonotypes between healthy human individuals. Only in-frame clones appear in the TCRdb table, and some are missing; sequencing was by immunoSEQ multiplex PCR. The table has some 1,600,000 clones, nearly 99% seen once. The germline CDR1 and CDR2 sequences are SEHNR and FQNEAQ (reference sequence). The V gene end was trimmed by 4 bases and the J gene end by 1 base; junction bases not matched to a gene: 13. This CDR3 comprises 18 residues. Study-wide results and limits: Rarefaction demonstrated incomplete sorted-subset sequencing despite large depth.

This chain uses TRBV7-9 with TRBJ1-1, with 9 bases matching TRBD1. This clonotype originated in a young man in good health. The sample consisted of naive CD4+ T cells sorted from blood. Noted subset: CD45RA+ positively selected. The CDR3 is CASSSPKTGGNSNTEAFF. CDR3 bases: TGTGCCAGCAGCTCTCCTAAGACAGGGGGAAACTCGAACACTGAAGCTTTCTTT.